Each of the 23 T cell receptor beta chains below was sequenced from the same sample in a study of shared clonotypes between healthy human individuals. Sequencing was performed with immunoSEQ multiplex PCR; in TCRdb, only in-frame clones are kept and a portion is missing. The profile covers around 750,000 clones, with under 80% appearing a single time and roughly 1.7% taken by the ten largest. Sequencing used memory CD4+ T cells sorted from blood. Subset: CD45RA-negative fraction. These receptors came from a young woman in good health.

V and J are TRBV7-2 and TRBJ2-2, with D possibly being TRBD2 (6 bases). This CDR3 contains 14 residues. V lost 2 bases and J lost 7, with 11 bases in between. The V gene's germline CDR1 is SGHTA and CDR2 FQGNSA. Written as DNA, the CDR3 is TGTGCCAGCAGCTTATGGGAGGACGTCGGGGAGCTGTTTTTT. Protein: CASSLWEDVGELFF.

Worth noting for this clone: A far larger clone is a single base away, which makes a read error likely. The V call is TRBV7-3, the J call TRBJ2-1; the match to TRBD2 covers 8 bases. J gave up 7 bases and V 4 bases, and 3 bases lay outside the gene matches. The CDR3 sequence is 13 residues long. Germline loops: CDR1 SGHTA, CDR2 FQGTGA. The DNA for the CDR3 is TGTGCCAGCAGCTCGGGACTAGAGAATGAGCAGTTCTTC. This encodes CASSSGLENEQFF.

V usage is TRBV6-5 and J usage is TRBJ2-1; the D gene is possibly TRBD2 (5 bases). Deletions cut 11 bases from V and 7 bases from J, with 21 bases between. CDR1 is MNHEY and CDR2 is SVGAGI in the germline V gene. The CDR3 totals 14 residues. CDR3 nucleotide sequence: TGTGCCGCGAAGGACGGCGGGTCGAAAAATGAGCAGTTCTTC. As protein: CAAKDGGSKNEQFF.

Notes on this clone: Other nucleotide sequences from this sample produce the same CDR3. V usage is TRBV5-1 and J usage is TRBJ2-3, with TRBD1 identical over 7 bases. Per germline, CDR1 SGHRS and CDR2 YFSETQ. The CDR3 covers 14 residues. J was trimmed by 6 bases and V by 0 bases; bases with no gene match: 4. The CDR3 spells CASSLGQGADTQYF. The CDR3, as DNA: TGCGCCAGCAGCTTGGGACAGGGCGCGGATACGCAGTATTTT.

The chain uses TRBV5-6 and TRBJ1-5, with 9 nucleotides matching TRBD1. This CDR3 contains 15 residues. The germline V gene encodes CDR1 SGHDT and CDR2 YYEEEE. J gave up 3 bases and V 2 bases, and 3 bases lay outside the gene matches. CDR3 nucleotide sequence: TGTGCCAGCAGCTTAGGGACAGGGCCCAATCAGCCCCAGCATTTT. Translating it yields CASSLGTGPNQPQHF.

With regard to this clone: Its ends do not fully match the called genes, so a read error is possible. The chain couples TRBV6-4 to TRBJ2-1; D gene unclear. Germline lookup yields CDR1 MRHNA and CDR2 SNTAGT. This CDR3 region has 14 residues. CDR3 in amino acids: CASSPDYSNNEQFF. CDR3 nucleotides: TGTGCCAGCAGTCCAGATTACTCCAACAATGAGCAGTTCTTC.

The chain uses TRBV5-1 and TRBJ1-3, with D unresolved. CDR1 SGHRS and CDR2 YFSETQ come from the germline V gene. The V and J ends lost 4 bases and 0 bases respectively, with 11 bases between them. The CDR3 has 15 residues. The CDR3 loop reads CASSPRADSGNTIYF. The CDR3 DNA sequence: TGCGCCAGCAGCCCAAGGGCTGACTCTGGAAACACCATATATTTT.

This clone was observed at least ten times. V gene TRBV5-7 combines with J gene TRBJ1-1; unclear D gene. TRBV5-7 is noted as an ORF with a role that remains uncertain. The CDR3 is 14 amino acids. Deletions cut 6 bases from V and 0 bases from J, with 12 bases between. CDR3 in amino acids: CASILPYLNTEAFF. CDR3 sequence (DNA): TGTGCCAGCATCCTACCCTATTTGAACACTGAAGCTTTCTTT.

The gene calls are TRBV21-1 and TRBJ2-7; no check of the table's D call, TRBD2, against the DNA was made. TRBV21-1 counts as a pseudogene. CDR3 length: 13 residues. The CDR3 nucleotides read TGTGCCAGCAGCTTACGAAGGAGTCCCCTGCAGTACTTC. Translating it yields CASSLRRSPLQYF.

This sequence joins TRBV6-5 and TRBJ1-5; D unclear. The CDR3 runs to 16 residues. Per the germline V gene, CDR1 is MNHEY and CDR2 is SVGAGI. V lost 0 bases and J 8 bases, leaving 17 bases between the germline ends. The CDR3 DNA reads as TGTGCCAGCAGTTACTCACCTATGGGAGCAGAGGAGCCCCAGCATTTT. It encodes CASSYSPMGAEEPQHF.

This chain uses TRBV5-1 with TRBJ2-5, with 7 bases fitting TRBD2. Looked up from germline, CDR1 is SGHRS and CDR2 is YFSETQ. Trimming removed 0 bases from V and 4 bases from J; junction bases left unmatched: 12. The CDR3 has 17 amino acids. The CDR3 coding sequence is TGCGCCAGCAGCTTGGACCCCGGACCCCCGGGGGGAGAGACCCAGTACTTC. This codes for CASSLDPGPPGGETQYF.

The rearrangement links TRBV25-1 to TRBJ2-2; a weak D match, TRBD2 (6 bases). V lost 4 bases and J 7 bases, leaving 13 bases between the germline ends. Germline V gene sequence: CDR1 MGHDK, CDR2 SYGVNS. The CDR3 has 14 amino acids. CDR3 in amino acids: CASSGLGSDGELFF. The CDR3 nucleotides are TGTGCCAGCAGTGGACTAGGTAGCGACGGGGAGCTGTTTTTT. The entire variable domain, with the rest obtained from reference TRBV25-1 and TRBJ2-2, is as follows: EADIYQTPRYLVIGTGKKITLECSQTMGHDKMYWYQQDPGMELHLIHYSYGVNSTEKGDLSSESTVSRIRTEHFPLTLESARPSHTSQYLCASSGLGSDGELFFGEGSRLTVL.

V is TRBV18 and J is TRBJ1-5, with a tentative D call TRBD1 (6 bases). Germline lookup yields CDR1 KGHSH and CDR2 LQKENI. V was shortened by 6 bases and J by 5 bases, with 11 bases between the two germline ends. The CDR3 runs 13 residues. This CDR3 is CASSLRGDQPQHF. CDR3 in DNA: TGTGCCAGCTCTCTAAGGGGGGATCAGCCCCAGCATTTT.

The chain carries TRBV9 and TRBJ1-2; maybe TRBD1 (5 bases). CDR1 and CDR2 (germline): SGDLS, YYNGEE. The CDR3 length is 16 residues. Trimming cost V 3 bases and J 2 bases, with 17 bases left between them. The CDR3, as DNA: TGTGCCAGCAGCGCCTTTGGAGGGACCGAAAACTATGGCTACACCTTC. It yields the protein CASSAFGGTENYGYTF.

V is TRBV6-1 and J is TRBJ2-3, with D unresolved. V lost 8 bases, J lost 6 bases, and 15 bases lay in between. Germline loops: CDR1 MNHNS, CDR2 SASEGT. The CDR3 is made up of 13 amino acids. CDR3 nucleotides: TGTGCCAGCGAAGTTGCCTATTCTGATACGCAGTATTTT. This codes for CASEVAYSDTQYF.

The chain has TRBV7-7 and TRBJ2-5; the D gene is possibly TRBD1 (6 bases). The V end was cut by 1 base, the J end by 2 bases, with 14 bases between. Germline assignment: CDR1 SSHAT and CDR2 FNYEAQ (reference sequence). This CDR3 has 16 residues. The CDR3 loop is CASSLGGGQTQETQYF. CDR3 bases: TGTGCCAGCAGCTTAGGGGGTGGACAGACTCAAGAGACCCAGTACTTC.

The J gene is TRBJ2-3, the V gene TRBV4-1, with D possibly being TRBD1 or TRBD2 (5 bases each). Germline CDR1 and CDR2: MGHRA and YSYEKL. This CDR3 region has 16 residues. V was trimmed by 0 bases and J by 4 bases, leaving 14 bases between them. CDR3 in DNA: TGCGCCAGCAGCCAAGATCGTGGGGGAAGTGCAGATACGCAGTATTTT. Its protein is CASSQDRGGSADTQYF.

This chain joins TRBV19 and TRBJ2-1, with 9 bases identical to TRBD1. The J segment lost 10 bases and the V segment lost 4 bases, leaving 2 bases of the junction unmatched. CDR3 length equals 12 residues. The germline CDR1 and CDR2 sequences are LNHDA and SQIVND (reference sequence). The CDR3 bases are TGTGCCAGTAGTACTACAGGGGGCGAGCAGTTCTTC. Translating gives CASSTTGGEQFF.

The gene calls are TRBV7-7 and TRBJ2-5, with TRBD2 matching 8 bases. This CDR3 region has 16 residues. J gave up 5 bases and V 5 bases, and 13 bases lay outside the gene matches. From germline, CDR1 is SSHAT and CDR2 FNYEAQ (reference sequence). The CDR3 nucleotides are TGTGCCAGCAGCCCGGGGACCGGGACTAGATCTGAGACCCAGTACTTC. Translation gives CASSPGTGTRSETQYF.

Points on this clone: One junction end does not reproduce the germline sequence, and a read error may be involved. DNA for the CDR3: TGCGCCAGCAGCTTGATAGGCAGCCTCTCTGGGGCCAACGTCATGACTTTC. Its translation is CASSLIGSLSGANVMTF. The rearrangement links TRBV5-1 to TRBJ2-6; D possibly corresponds to TRBD1 (5 bases). The CDR3 length is 17 residues. Germline values: CDR1 SGHRS, CDR2 YFSETQ.

The J gene is TRBJ2-7, the V gene TRBV2; D is perhaps TRBD1 (6 bases). V lost 8 bases and J lost 3, with 20 bases in between. CDR1 is SNHLY and CDR2 is FYNNEI in the germline V gene. CDR3 length equals 15 residues. As DNA, the CDR3 is TGTGCCAGCCAAAATCGTCCAGGGGAGAGCTACGAGCAGTACTTC. It is translated as CASQNRPGESYEQYF.

This sequence joins TRBV11-2 and TRBJ1-1, with D perhaps TRBD1 (6 bases). Germline V gives CDR1 SGHAT, CDR2 FQNNGV. With 4 bases removed from V and 1 base from J, the gap between germline ends came to 16 bases. CDR3 length: 16 amino acids. The CDR3 DNA follows: TGTGCCAGCAGCTCGACACAGGGCGAGGGGAACACTGAAGCTTTCTTT. Residues: CASSSTQGEGNTEAFF.

V and J are TRBV30 and TRBJ2-4; unclear D gene. The CDR3 is 14 residues long. V was clipped by 2 bases and J by 0 bases, with 8 bases between them. Germline V gene sequence: CDR1 GTSNPN, CDR2 SVGIG (reference sequence). The CDR3 sequence is CAWSPYLAKNIQYF. In nucleotides, the CDR3 is TGTGCCTGGAGTCCGTACCTAGCCAAAAACATTCAGTACTTC.